The 6 T cell receptor beta chains listed next were all sequenced from one sample in a study of T cell repertoires in cytomegalovirus infection. TCRdb passed the reads through MiXCR, listing each CDR3 protein once. The sample holds almost 300,000 distinct CDR3 sequences; around 9.1% are singletons and the top ten take 2% to 3%. The specimen sequenced was PBMCs. These receptors were collected from a human donor in good health (CMV status not recorded). Some clones in this sample may be carry-over from other donors' samples.

This clonotype was observed many times. The chain carries TRBV7-9 and TRBJ2-7, with D unclear. In germline, CDR1 is SEHNR, CDR2 FQNEAQ (reference sequence). Trimming pared 5 bases from V and 11 bases from J, leaving 19 bases between. The CDR3 runs 13 residues. The CDR3 sequence is CASSPPRRLEKYF. The CDR3 bases are TGTGCCAGCAGCCCACCCCGGAGACTCGAAAAGTACTTC.

The V call is TRBV20-1, the J call TRBJ1-5, with TRBD1 matching 10 bases. Losses at the gene ends were 6 bases for V and 1 base for J; bases not matched to a gene: 15. The germline V gene encodes CDR1 DFQATT and CDR2 SNEGSKA (reference sequence). The CDR3 is 18 amino acids. The chain's CDR3 is CSATKRDRGSTSNQPQHF. CDR3 DNA: TGCAGTGCAACCAAGCGGGACAGGGGTTCAACGAGCAATCAGCCCCAGCATTTT.

This clonotype came up many times. The rearrangement joins TRBV7-2 to TRBJ1-6; 8 bases line up with TRBD1. From germline, CDR1 is SGHTA and CDR2 FQGNSA. The CDR3 consists of 16 residues. Trimming at V came to 7 bases and at J to 9 bases, leaving 14 bases not matched to a gene. CDR3 protein: CASTGTGFFGGSPLHF. The CDR3 region has the DNA TGTGCCAGCACCGGGACAGGTTTTTTTGGGGGTTCACCCCTCCACTTT.

This clonotype has just a few counts. The V and J genes are TRBV20-1 and TRBJ2-5; the D gene is possibly TRBD1 (6 bases). The germline V and J ends were trimmed by 1 base and 5 bases, with 11 bases remaining between them. Germline V lookup: CDR1 DFQATT, CDR2 SNEGSKA (reference sequence). This CDR3 spans 13 amino acids. In DNA form, the CDR3 reads TGCAGTGCTAGAGTTACAGGGACGGAGACCCAGTACTTC. The encoded protein is CSARVTGTETQYF.

The chain links TRBV20-1 to TRBJ2-7; 8 bases agree with TRBD1. This CDR3 spans 14 amino acids. V lost 4 bases and J lost 3; bases outside the gene matches: 8. In germline, CDR1 is DFQATT, CDR2 SNEGSKA (reference sequence). The CDR3 DNA is TGCAGTGCTACCTCTACGACAGGGGTCTACGAGCAGTACGTC. Amino acids: CSATSTTGVYEQYV.

The sample holds a few counts of this clonotype. The rearrangement uses TRBV6-1 and TRBJ1-2; 9 bases line up with TRBD1. Looked up from germline, CDR1 is MNHNS and CDR2 is SASEGT. The CDR3 contains 15 residues. Unmatched junction bases numbered 6, after V lost 5 bases and J lost 2 bases. The CDR3 sequence is CASSRVGTGNYGYTF. The CDR3 coding sequence is TGTGCCAGCAGTCGAGTAGGGACAGGGAACTATGGCTACACCTTC.